The 20 T cell receptor beta chains presented below share a single source sample, sequenced in a study of blood T cell repertoires in COVID-19. The repertoire was sequenced with immunoSEQ multiplex PCR; TCRdb's copy has only in-frame clones and lacks some. The sample carries tens of thousands of clones, over 75% recorded once. Sequenced material: peripheral blood. These receptors all stem from a man in his 60s with COVID-19, enrolled during active disease.

This chain links TRBV7-2 with TRBJ2-1, with 9 bases identical to TRBD1. V trimming: 5 bases; J trimming: 1 base; junction bases outside the gene matches: 3. This CDR3 has 15 residues. CDR1 and CDR2 from the germline V gene are SGHTA and FQGNSA. In DNA form, the CDR3 reads TGTGCCAGCAGCCGTGACAGGGGGTCCTACAATGAGCAGTTCTTC. It translates to CASSRDRGSYNEQFF.

This chain connects TRBV29-1 to TRBJ1-1; D not resolved. The CDR3 spans 14 residues. V dropped 7 bases and J dropped 1 base, with 16 bases sitting between them. Germline V CDR1 and CDR2: SQVTM, ANQGSEA. The CDR3 DNA reads as TGCAGCGCTCTTGACGGGATTTCGAACACTGAAGCTTTCTTT. Amino acid sequence: CSALDGISNTEAFF.

The CDR3 nucleotides read TGTGCCAGCAGCCGAAGTCGGCCTGCTCGGGGATACACCTTC. As protein: CASSRSRPARGYTF. The gene calls are TRBV7-8 and TRBJ1-2; D is uncertain. Trimming took off 5 bases at V and 11 bases at J, with 21 bases between the two ends. This CDR3 comprises 14 residues. Germline loops: CDR1 SGHVS, CDR2 FQNEAQ.

The chain combines TRBV5-6 with TRBJ1-5; 7 bases match TRBD1. The germline V gene encodes CDR1 SGHDT and CDR2 YYEEEE. V lost 0 bases, J lost 2 bases, and 5 bases stayed unmatched. The CDR3 extends over 16 amino acids. CDR3 in DNA: TGTGCCAGCAGCTTGGAGGGGGCCGGCGGCAATCAGCCCCAGCATTTT. It is translated as CASSLEGAGGNQPQHF.

The J gene is TRBJ2-3, the V gene TRBV5-8; 8 nucleotides agree with TRBD2. Losses at the gene ends were 5 bases for V and 2 bases for J; bases not matched to a gene: 4. The germline CDR1 and CDR2 sequences are SGHTS and YDEGEE. The CDR3 runs to 14 residues. The CDR3 DNA reads as TGTGCCAGCAGTCGGGGGGGGTCCACAGATACGCAGTATTTT. The encoded protein is CASSRGGSTDTQYF.

The chain recombines TRBV29-1 with TRBJ2-1; TRBD1 matches 10 bases. The germline V gene has CDR1 SQVTM and CDR2 ANQGSEA. V lost 6 bases, J lost 10 bases, and 6 bases stayed unmatched. This CDR3 region has 12 residues. The CDR3 coding sequence is TGCAGCGTAGGGACAGGGGCTGGAGAGCAGTTCTTC. Translated: CSVGTGAGEQFF.

V and J are TRBV27 and TRBJ1-4, with D unclear. CDR3 size: 14 residues. V was cut by 8 bases and J by 0 bases, with 10 bases left in between. CDR1 and CDR2 from the germline V gene are MNHEY and SMNVEV (reference sequence). The CDR3 DNA sequence: TGTGCCAGCGGGAGACATGCAACTAATGAAAAACTGTTTTTT. This translates into CASGRHATNEKLFF.

V gene TRBV7-8 combines with J gene TRBJ2-1, with D perhaps matching TRBD2 (6 bases). The germline V and J ends were trimmed by 6 bases and 4 bases, with 19 bases remaining between them. The germline V gene encodes CDR1 SGHVS and CDR2 FQNEAQ. The CDR3 covers 16 residues. The CDR3 loop is CASRLREYTYYNEQFF. In DNA form, the CDR3 reads TGTGCCAGCAGGCTACGGGAGTACACATATTACAATGAGCAGTTCTTC.

The gene calls are TRBV5-4 and TRBJ2-7; no reliable D call. The ends were cut back, 0 bases at V and 3 bases at J, with 7 bases in the middle. From germline, CDR1 is SGHNT and CDR2 YYREEE (reference sequence). This CDR3 comprises 13 residues. This chain's CDR3 is CASSLGLLYEQYF. As DNA, the CDR3 is TGTGCCAGCAGCTTGGGACTGCTCTACGAGCAGTACTTC.

The rearrangement uses TRBV5-6 and TRBJ2-1, with 7 bases aligning to TRBD2. The trim removed 0 bases at V and 6 bases at J, leaving 3 bases unmatched. The germline CDR1 and CDR2 sequences are SGHDT and YYEEEE. This CDR3 comprises 14 residues. This chain's CDR3 is CASSLDGRPNEQFF. In DNA, the CDR3 is TGTGCCAGCAGCTTGGACGGGAGGCCCAATGAGCAGTTCTTC.

This chain joins TRBV7-9 and TRBJ2-4; 9 nucleotides align to TRBD1. The CDR3 has 14 amino acids. The germline V gene has CDR1 SEHNR and CDR2 FQNEAQ (reference sequence). J gave up 7 bases and V 5 bases, and 6 bases lay outside the gene matches. The CDR3 nucleotides read TGTGCCAGCAGCCCGGGACAGGGTCTGAACATTCAGTACTTC. Translation: CASSPGQGLNIQYF.

The chain employs TRBV7-6 and TRBJ2-7; 9 bases map to TRBD1. Germline CDR1 is SGHVS and CDR2 is FNYEAQ. The CDR3 is made up of 16 amino acids. V shed 2 bases and J 7 bases; nucleotides not matched to a gene: 12. The CDR3 sequence is CASSLSGDRVNQEQYF. As DNA, the CDR3 is TGTGCCAGCAGCTTATCCGGGGACAGGGTGAACCAGGAGCAGTACTTC.

This clone was detected a few times. V gene TRBV5-4 combines with J gene TRBJ1-1, with TRBD1 matching over 7 bases. Germline CDR1 reads SGHNT; CDR2 reads YYREEE (reference sequence). The J segment lost 4 bases and the V segment lost 5 bases, leaving 8 bases of the junction unmatched. The CDR3 extends over 14 amino acids. This CDR3 reads CASRLRTGATEAFF. The CDR3 nucleotides read TGTGCCAGCAGATTAAGGACAGGCGCCACTGAAGCTTTCTTT.

The chain couples TRBV6-5 to TRBJ2-7, with 9 bases matching TRBD1. This CDR3 is built from 14 residues. V was pared by 4 bases and J by 5 bases, with 6 bases of the junction left unmatched. The germline V gene encodes CDR1 MNHEY and CDR2 SVGAGI. The CDR3: CASSSGQGLHEQYF. The CDR3 region has the DNA TGTGCCAGCAGTTCTGGACAGGGGCTCCACGAGCAGTACTTC.

The chain is built from TRBV6-5 and TRBJ2-1, with unresolved D. Looked up from germline, CDR1 is MNHEY and CDR2 is SVGAGI. V lost 4 bases, J lost 9 bases, and 7 bases lay in between. The CDR3 is 11 residues long. Here the CDR3 DNA reads TGTGCCAGCAGTTCAAAGCTTGAGCAGTTCTTC. Protein: CASSSKLEQFF.

The chain links TRBV30 to TRBJ1-5; D possibly corresponds to TRBD1 (5 bases). CDR3 length: 12 residues. Trimming removed 2 bases at V and 9 bases at J, with 11 bases between. CDR1 and CDR2 from the germline V gene are GTSNPN and SVGIG (reference sequence). CDR3: CAWSRSQGPQHF. The CDR3 nucleotides are TGTGCCTGGAGTCGTAGTCAGGGGCCCCAGCATTTT.

This chain joins TRBV11-1 and TRBJ2-3; 7 bases match TRBD1. CDR3 size: 15 residues. V trimming: 5 bases; J trimming: 1 base; junction bases outside the gene matches: 6. CDR1 and CDR2 (germline): SGHAT, FQDESV (reference sequence). DNA of the CDR3: TGTGCCAGCAGCCCAACAGGGGCGGGCACAGATACGCAGTATTTT. Amino acids: CASSPTGAGTDTQYF.

The rearrangement uses TRBV7-3 and TRBJ1-5; D might be TRBD1 (5 bases). The germline CDR1 and CDR2 sequences are SGHTA and FQGTGA. This CDR3 spans 13 amino acids. The V and J ends lost 4 bases and 3 bases respectively, with 7 bases between them. CDR3 protein: CASSSGPNQPQHF. For the CDR3, the DNA is TGTGCCAGCAGCTCAGGGCCCAATCAGCCCCAGCATTTT.

The chain employs TRBV15 and TRBJ1-3; possible D gene TRBD1, 5 bases. Looked up from germline, CDR1 is LNHNV and CDR2 is YYDKDF (reference sequence). This CDR3 has 15 residues. V lost 8 bases and J lost 1, with 15 bases in between. CDR3 nucleotides: TGTGCCACCGCCGCTGCGGGGCGTTCTGGAAACACCATATATTTT. It encodes CATAAAGRSGNTIYF.

This chain uses TRBV9 with TRBJ2-2; D perhaps matches TRBD2 (6 bases). Germline CDR1 SGDLS, CDR2 YYNGEE. V lost 4 bases and J lost 0, with 13 bases in between. The CDR3 spans 16 residues. The CDR3 sequence: CASSPRLGTNTGELFF. CDR3 coding DNA: TGTGCCAGCAGCCCCAGACTAGGGACGAACACCGGGGAGCTGTTTTTT.